This T cell receptor beta chain was identified during a study of graft-versus-host responses after intestinal transplantation. About this clone: Its antigen is undetermined.

Whole-study results and caveats: Detection of GvH clones occurred in recipient marrow, and some had their first appearance in ileum or blood.

This CDR3 region has 15 residues. V lost 7 bases to trimming and J lost 4 bases, with 18 bases between them. The germline CDR1 and CDR2 sequences are SNHLY and FYNNEI. The protocol was immunoSEQ multiplex PCR, while the TCRdb copy is restricted to in-frame clones and leaves out a portion. In the table there are some 85,000 clones, roughly 84% of which are singletons. The TCR originated in a human donor who was the organ donor for an intestinal transplant. The input for sequencing was unstimulated CD8+ T cells sorted from spleen or lymph node cells, taken before transplant. The chain uses TRBV2 and TRBJ2-3, with D perhaps TRBD2 (6 bases). The CDR3 sequence is CASIGTALFPDTQYF. The CDR3 bases are TGTGCCAGCATTGGGACTGCCCTTTTTCCAGATACGCAGTATTTT.